This TCR beta chain is drawn from a study of cytomegalovirus exposure and HLA in healthy donors. Findings and caveats of the study: Confirmation was obtained in vitro that a few CMV-associated chains are specific for CMV antigens.

Worth noting for this clone: No antigen is known for it.

Both 60 Vbeta primers and 13 Jbeta primers went into the PCR. Sequencing used immunoSEQ multiplex PCR; TCRdb keeps in-frame clones, though not all of them. The table shows about 140,000 clones, with around 79% occurring only once. The source of this sequence is a female donor in good health and CMV-seronegative. Material for sequencing was PBMCs.

The CDR3 spells CASDAGGHNNEQFF. CDR3 DNA sequence: TGTGCCAGCGATGCGGGGGGGCACAACAATGAGCAGTTCTTC. The chain links TRBV2 to TRBJ2-1, with 9 bases aligning to TRBD2. Trimming removed 8 bases from V and 5 bases from J; junction bases left unmatched: 7. Germline lookup yields CDR1 SNHLY and CDR2 FYNNEI. This CDR3 is 14 amino acids long.